Each of the 12 T cell receptor beta chains below was sequenced from the same sample in a study of T cells after yellow fever vaccination. TCRdb re-called the 5' RACE reads through MiXCR, storing one row per CDR3 protein. The profile covers some 500,000 distinct CDR3 sequences, with 13% appearing a single time and roughly an eighth taken by the ten largest. Sample: PBMCs, taken on the day of the yellow fever booster vaccination. The source is a man aged 30 to 45 who received the YFV17D yellow fever vaccine.

This clonotype has only a few counts. The genes are TRBV6-2 or TRBV6-3 and TRBJ2-7, with TRBD2 identical over 11 bases. The CDR3 is made up of 15 amino acids. Germline-derived CDR1 and CDR2 are MNHEY and SVGEGT. The V and J ends lost 8 bases and 4 bases, in that order; junction bases with no gene match: 10. The CDR3: CASEESSGRSYEQYF. DNA for the CDR3: TGTGCCAGCGAGGAGTCTAGCGGGAGGAGTTACGAGCAGTACTTC.

This clonotype turned up a few times. The chain is built from TRBV12-3 or TRBV12-4 and TRBJ2-1; 9 nucleotides line up with TRBD1. J gave up 4 bases and V 6 bases, and 4 bases lay outside the gene matches. The CDR3 covers 14 residues. The CDR3 DNA is TGTGCCAGCAGCCGTGGGACAGGGTACAATGAGCAGTTCTTC. This encodes CASSRGTGYNEQFF.

This clonotype was observed a single time. The chain is built from TRBV6-1 and TRBJ1-1, with 7 bases lining up with TRBD1. Germline-derived CDR1 and CDR2 are MNHNS and SASEGT. V trimming: 6 bases; J trimming: 2 bases; junction bases outside the gene matches: 3. The length of the CDR3 is 13 residues. This CDR3 reads CASRGQKNTEAFF. The CDR3 coding sequence is TGTGCCAGCAGGGGACAGAAAAACACTGAAGCTTTCTTT.

V is TRBV7-2 and J is TRBJ1-2; D unresolved. CDR1 is SGHTA and CDR2 is FQGNSA in the germline V gene. The ends were cut back, 6 bases at V and 6 bases at J, with 17 bases in the middle. This CDR3 is 14 amino acids long. Here the CDR3 DNA reads TGTGCCAGCAGTCCTGGGAGGTGGAACAATGGCTACACCTTC. This gives the protein CASSPGRWNNGYTF.

This clonotype was detected a few times. This sequence joins TRBV6-6 and TRBJ2-1, with D possibly matching TRBD1 (6 bases). V was cut by 7 bases and J by 7 bases, with 14 bases left in between. CDR3 size: 13 residues. CDR1 and CDR2 (germline): MNHNY, SVGAGI (reference sequence). The CDR3 DNA follows: TGTGCCAGCAAAAACGACAGGATGAATGAGCAGTTCTTC. Its translation is CASKNDRMNEQFF.

The gene calls are TRBV28 and TRBJ2-3, with a possible D match to TRBD1 (5 bases). The germline gives CDR1 MDHEN, CDR2 SYDVKM. Trimming left V 8 bases short and J 4 bases short, with 19 bases between. The CDR3 consists of 15 residues. CDR3 nucleotide sequence: TGTGCCAGCCTTCAGGGCGGCTTAGGGGCAGATACGCAGTATTTT. It is translated as CASLQGGLGADTQYF.

The chain recombines TRBV19 with TRBJ1-3; D gene uncertain. Trimming stripped 2 bases from V and 4 bases from J, with 9 bases between. Germline assignment: CDR1 LNHDA and CDR2 SQIVND (reference sequence). The CDR3 contains 14 residues. The CDR3 is CASSISLTGNTIYF. CDR3 DNA: TGTGCCAGTAGTATAAGCCTGACCGGAAACACCATATATTTT.

The chain is built from TRBV12-3 or TRBV12-4 and TRBJ2-7; 7 bases line up with TRBD2. The CDR3 length is 15 residues. V lost 5 bases to trimming and J lost 3 bases; unmatched junction nucleotides: 10. CDR3 nucleotide sequence: TGTGCCAGCAGTCCGGACCGGGACTATTACTACGAGCAGTACTTC. Translating it yields CASSPDRDYYYEQYF.

This clonotype occurred a few times. This chain links TRBV20-1 with TRBJ1-5, with 11 nucleotides matching TRBD1. The length of the CDR3 is 14 residues. Germline V gives CDR1 DFQATT, CDR2 SNEGSKA (reference sequence). Trimming cost V 6 bases and J 6 bases; bases outside gene matches: 7. CDR3 in amino acids: CSAQPGQGVQPQHF. The DNA for the CDR3 is TGCAGTGCGCAGCCGGGACAGGGGGTTCAGCCCCAGCATTTT.

The chain combines TRBV28 with TRBJ1-3; 9 bases map to TRBD1. Germline-derived CDR1 and CDR2 are MDHEN and SYDVKM. Unmatched junction bases numbered 5, after V lost 5 bases and J lost 3 bases. This CDR3 region has 15 residues. This CDR3 is CASSPTGGGGNTIYF. CDR3 sequence (DNA): TGTGCCAGCAGTCCAACAGGGGGCGGTGGAAACACCATATATTTT.

The rearrangement uses TRBV6-1 and TRBJ2-2; D ambiguous. Trimming removed 7 bases at V and 5 bases at J, with 14 bases between. This CDR3 is 14 amino acids long. Germline V lookup: CDR1 MNHNS, CDR2 SASEGT. CDR3 region: CASTEALRTGELFF. The DNA of the CDR3 is TGTGCCAGCACGGAAGCCCTGCGGACCGGGGAGCTGTTTTTT.

The V and J genes are TRBV6-6 and TRBJ2-7; 7 bases match TRBD1. This CDR3 contains 12 residues. Per the germline V gene, CDR1 is MNHNY and CDR2 is SVGAGI (reference sequence). V shed 6 bases and J 7 bases; nucleotides not matched to a gene: 6. The CDR3 coding sequence is TGTGCCAGCAGGGGACAGCTCAAGGAGCAGTACTTC. Translating gives CASRGQLKEQYF.